The next 30 T cell receptor beta chains were all read from a single sample in a study of blood T cell repertoires in COVID-19. Clones were read by immunoSEQ multiplex PCR, and TCRdb kept only the in-frame ones, dropping some. The data hold fewer than 250,000 clones, with just under 85% observed a single time. The material sequenced was peripheral blood. All receptors come from a woman of 80 years or more with acute or convalescent COVID-19.

V is TRBV27 and J is TRBJ1-2, with 7 bases that match TRBD1. The CDR3 spans 12 residues. Germline values: CDR1 MNHEY, CDR2 SMNVEV (reference sequence). Losses at the gene ends were 6 bases for V and 8 bases for J; bases not matched to a gene: 6. The CDR3 loop reads CASSRQGRGYTF. The DNA for the CDR3 is TGTGCCAGCAGCCGACAGGGAAGAGGCTACACCTTC.

The rearrangement links TRBV3-1 (or the pseudogene TRBV3-2) to TRBJ2-7; a weak D match, TRBD1 (5 bases). The CDR3 consists of 14 residues. CDR1 is LGHDT, CDR2 YNNKEL, per germline (reference sequence). Trimming shortened V by 2 bases and J by 2 bases, and 10 bases separated the two germline ends. Written as DNA, the CDR3 is TGTGCCAGCAGCCAAACTGCAGGGCCCTACGAGCAGTACTTC. This translates into CASSQTAGPYEQYF.

The chain has TRBV18 and TRBJ2-7, with 9 bases that match TRBD1. The CDR3 covers 11 residues. Germline CDR1 is KGHSH and CDR2 is LQKENI. With 8 bases clipped from V and 5 bases from J, the junction kept 1 base outside the gene matches. The CDR3 region is CASRTGDEQYF. CDR3 nucleotides: TGTGCCAGCAGGACAGGGGACGAGCAGTACTTC.

This chain uses TRBV6-2 or TRBV6-3 with TRBJ1-1; a possible D gene is TRBD1 (5 bases). Looked up from germline, CDR1 is MNHEY and CDR2 is SVGEGT. V shed 4 bases and J shed 1 base, with 16 bases lying between them. The CDR3 consists of 16 residues. In DNA, the CDR3 is TGTGCCAGCAGTTCGGCAACGGGACTGAGGAACACTGAAGCTTTCTTT. It is translated as CASSSATGLRNTEAFF.

V and J are TRBV6-5 and TRBJ2-7; D may be TRBD1 (6 bases). CDR3 length: 15 amino acids. In germline, CDR1 is MNHEY, CDR2 SVGAGI. Trimming stripped 4 bases from V and 4 bases from J, with 17 bases between. The CDR3 nucleotides read TGTGCCAGCAGTTTATCAGGGGCCGGGGCGTACGAGCAGTACTTC. It yields the protein CASSLSGAGAYEQYF.

This clone was seen just once. The chain links TRBV7-2 to TRBJ2-1; D might be TRBD1 (6 bases). The germline gives CDR1 SGHTA, CDR2 FQGNSA. The CDR3 is made up of 16 amino acids. V was clipped by 5 bases and J by 12 bases, with 26 bases between them. CDR3 in amino acids: CASSPLRGLESAGQFF. The CDR3 nucleotides are TGTGCCAGCAGCCCGCTGAGGGGGTTAGAATCAGCAGGGCAGTTCTTC.

This chain links TRBV6-5 with TRBJ1-2, with 7 bases that match TRBD1. Germline-derived CDR1 and CDR2 are MNHEY and SVGAGI. Trimming at V came to 5 bases and at J to 6 bases, leaving 6 bases not matched to a gene. The CDR3 is made up of 13 amino acids. In DNA, the CDR3 is TGTGCCAGCAGTCCCGCTGACAGGGATGGCTACACCTTC. Encoded protein: CASSPADRDGYTF.

The V call is TRBV11-2, the J call TRBJ2-3; TRBD1 aligns across 7 bases. The CDR3 has 16 amino acids. In germline, CDR1 is SGHAT, CDR2 FQNNGV. Unmatched junction bases numbered 8, after V lost 5 bases and J lost 0 bases. The CDR3 DNA follows: TGTGCCAGCAGCCCGGGACAGCTCTCTAGCACAGATACGCAGTATTTT. Its translation is CASSPGQLSSTDTQYF.

The chain uses TRBV2 and TRBJ2-7, with D possibly TRBD2 on 5 matching bases. The CDR3 consists of 14 residues. Between the trimmed V and J ends, which lost 6 bases and 2 bases, there was a span of 14 bases. The germline V gene has CDR1 SNHLY and CDR2 FYNNEI. Here the CDR3 DNA reads TGTGCCAGCAGGAGGAGCGGTAGCGCCTACGAGCAGTACTTC. Its translation is CASRRSGSAYEQYF.

The chain carries TRBV6-5 and TRBJ1-1; D unclear. CDR1 MNHEY and CDR2 SVGAGI come from the germline V gene. CDR3 length: 14 residues. The V end was cut by 6 bases, the J end by 2 bases, with 13 bases between. The CDR3 DNA reads TGTGCCAGCAGCAAACCCCGGGGTAACACTGAAGCTTTCTTT. Its protein is CASSKPRGNTEAFF.

This chain links TRBV29-1 with TRBJ1-1; D is unclear. The CDR3 runs 13 residues. CDR1 and CDR2 (germline): SQVTM, ANQGSEA. Trimming pared 6 bases from V and 1 base from J, leaving 12 bases between. The CDR3 DNA sequence: TGCAGCGTAGGCCTCGACACGAACACTGAAGCTTTCTTT. Its protein is CSVGLDTNTEAFF.

The sample holds a few counts of this clone. This chain joins TRBV5-1 and TRBJ2-5; 7 bases agree with TRBD1. Germline V gene lookup returns CDR1 SGHRS and CDR2 YFSETQ. With 3 bases clipped from V and 2 bases from J, the junction kept 7 bases outside the gene matches. This CDR3 spans 15 amino acids. CDR3: CASSSTGAEQETQYF. DNA of the CDR3: TGCGCCAGCAGCTCAACAGGGGCAGAACAAGAGACCCAGTACTTC.

The chain links TRBV5-1 to TRBJ2-7; 9 bases fit TRBD2. This CDR3 spans 14 amino acids. Germline V lookup: CDR1 SGHRS, CDR2 YFSETQ. The junction had 3 bases not matched to a gene; V was cut back by 4 bases and J by 1 base. CDR3 in amino acids: CASSATSGSYEQYF. DNA for the CDR3: TGCGCCAGCAGCGCCACTAGCGGGTCCTACGAGCAGTACTTC.

The chain carries TRBV11-2 and TRBJ1-5, with D maybe TRBD1 (6 bases). This CDR3 contains 15 residues. V dropped 1 base and J dropped 2 bases, with 9 bases sitting between them. The germline V gene encodes CDR1 SGHAT and CDR2 FQNNGV. The CDR3 loop reads CASSLGDTRNQPQHF. For the CDR3, the DNA is TGTGCCAGCAGCTTAGGGGACACACGCAATCAGCCCCAGCATTTT. The whole variable domain, remainder taken from reference TRBV11-2 and TRBJ1-5, is EAGVAQSPRYKIIEKRQSVAFWCNPISGHATLYWYQQILGQGPKLLIQFQNNGVVDDSQLPKDRFSAERLKGVDSTLKIQPAKLEDSAVYLCASSLGDTRNQPQHFGDGTRLSIL.

The chain couples TRBV6-5 to TRBJ1-3, with D unclear. Germline V CDR1 and CDR2: MNHEY, SVGAGI. V was cut by 8 bases and J by 0 bases, with 5 bases left in between. The CDR3 has 12 residues. The CDR3 reads CASAGSGNTIYF. The CDR3 DNA follows: TGTGCCAGCGCAGGCTCTGGAAACACCATATATTTT.

This clone has a handful of counts. The V and J genes are TRBV27 and TRBJ1-2; D gene uncertain. V dropped 3 bases and J dropped 2 bases, with 7 bases sitting between them. The CDR3 consists of 13 residues. CDR1 is MNHEY and CDR2 is SMNVEV in the germline V gene (reference sequence). The DNA of the CDR3 is TGTGCCAGCAGTTTTGGAGGGAACTATGGCTACACCTTC. Its protein is CASSFGGNYGYTF.

This chain links TRBV3-1 (or the pseudogene TRBV3-2) with TRBJ1-4; 7 bases align to TRBD1. Trimming took 4 bases from V and 0 from J; bases not matched to a gene: 8. CDR3 size: 17 residues. Germline V gene data show CDR1 as LGHDT and CDR2 as YNNKEL (reference sequence). CDR3 loop: CASSRGQAGTTNEKLFF. As DNA, the CDR3 is TGTGCCAGCAGCCGAGGACAGGCGGGAACAACTAATGAAAAACTGTTTTTT.

The CDR3 DNA reads TGTGCCAGCAGCTTGGCTAGGACAGCAGAAAATTCACCCCTCCACTTT. Translated, it gives CASSLARTAENSPLHF. This chain uses TRBV13 with TRBJ1-6, with D perhaps matching TRBD1 (6 bases). The germline V gene has CDR1 PRHDT and CDR2 FYEKMQ (reference sequence). The CDR3 length is 16 residues. Trimming stripped 3 bases from V and 7 bases from J, with 16 bases between.

The chain employs TRBV29-1 and TRBJ1-2; D perhaps matches TRBD1 (5 bases). The V end lost 1 base, the J end lost 7 bases, and 13 bases lay between the germline ends. The germline V gene encodes CDR1 SQVTM and CDR2 ANQGSEA. The CDR3 sequence is 13 residues long. CDR3 protein: CSVEGTLVGGYTF. The DNA of the CDR3 is TGCAGCGTTGAAGGGACACTTGTTGGTGGCTACACCTTC.

The V and J genes are TRBV3-1 (or the pseudogene TRBV3-2) and TRBJ2-7; TRBD2 agrees at 9 bases. CDR3 size: 12 residues. Germline V gene lookup returns CDR1 LGHDT and CDR2 YNNKEL (reference sequence). V shed 7 bases, J shed 6 bases, and the junction held 4 bases outside the gene matches. Here the CDR3 DNA reads TGTGCCAGCACCGCAGCGGGGGGCGAGCAGTACTTC. Translation: CASTAAGGEQYF.

The chain has TRBV6-6 and TRBJ2-2, with 9 nucleotides matching TRBD1. V lost 2 bases and J lost 7; bases outside the gene matches: 5. CDR1 and CDR2 (germline): MNHNY, SVGAGI (reference sequence). The CDR3 is made up of 15 amino acids. CDR3: CASSYTTGGGGELFF. The CDR3 DNA follows: TGTGCCAGCAGTTACACAACAGGGGGCGGCGGGGAGCTGTTTTTT.

CDR3: CSVDRGFQAFF. The DNA for the CDR3 is TGCAGCGTTGATCGCGGTTTCCAAGCTTTCTTT. The chain links TRBV29-1 to TRBJ1-1, with D unclear. The germline CDR1 and CDR2 sequences are SQVTM and ANQGSEA. V shed 3 bases and J shed 9 bases, with 11 bases lying between them. The CDR3 has 11 residues.

V is TRBV10-3 and J is TRBJ1-4, with TRBD1 identical over 8 bases. CDR1 is ENHRY and CDR2 is SYGVKD in the germline V gene. This CDR3 contains 14 residues. V was clipped by 3 bases and J by 7 bases; unmatched bases: 4. In DNA, the CDR3 is TGTGCCATCAGTGACAGGGGGCTTGGTGAAAAACTGTTTTTT. This encodes CAISDRGLGEKLFF.

This chain links TRBV6-5 with TRBJ2-3; the match to TRBD2 covers 8 bases. With 8 bases clipped from V and 1 base from J, the junction kept 5 bases outside the gene matches. Germline V gene data show CDR1 as MNHEY and CDR2 as SVGAGI. The CDR3 is made up of 14 amino acids. CDR3 bases: TGTGCCAGCCGCCAGACTAGCGGCACAGATACGCAGTATTTT. The encoded protein is CASRQTSGTDTQYF.

The CDR3 DNA sequence: TGTGCCATCAGACTAGCGCCTAGCACAGATACGCAGTATTTT. It is translated as CAIRLAPSTDTQYF. This sequence joins TRBV10-3 and TRBJ2-3; TRBD2 matches at 7 bases. The junction had 3 bases not matched to a gene; V was cut back by 6 bases and J by 0 bases. The CDR3 is 14 residues long. Germline V gene data show CDR1 as ENHRY and CDR2 as SYGVKD.

The rearrangement uses TRBV7-2 and TRBJ2-7; TRBD1 matches at 9 bases. Looked up from germline, CDR1 is SGHTA and CDR2 is FQGNSA. This CDR3 is 13 amino acids long. With 5 bases clipped from V and 5 bases from J, the junction kept 4 bases outside the gene matches. The CDR3 protein is CASSRDRVNEQYF. DNA of the CDR3: TGTGCCAGCAGCAGGGACAGGGTGAACGAGCAGTACTTC.

The V and J genes are TRBV11-2 and TRBJ1-2, with TRBD1 matching over 7 bases. The CDR3 sequence is 14 residues long. The V gene's germline CDR1 is SGHAT and CDR2 FQNNGV. J was trimmed by 4 bases and V by 0 bases; bases with no gene match: 2. The CDR3 DNA reads as TGTGCCAGCAGCTTAGAGCAGGGGGGCTATGGCTACACCTTC. It translates to CASSLEQGGYGYTF.

The chain has TRBV15 and TRBJ1-2; no firm D call. The CDR3 has 15 amino acids. The V and J ends lost 1 base and 4 bases respectively, with 13 bases between them. CDR1 is LNHNV and CDR2 is YYDKDF in the germline V gene (reference sequence). CDR3 region: CATSRGSDSSYGYTF. CDR3 sequence (DNA): TGTGCCACCAGCAGAGGCTCAGACTCTTCCTATGGCTACACCTTC.

The sample holds a few counts of this clone. V and J are TRBV6-1 and TRBJ1-5; D uncertain. The V and J ends lost 3 bases and 2 bases respectively, with 11 bases between them. This CDR3 is 15 amino acids long. Germline loops: CDR1 MNHNS, CDR2 SASEGT. Written as DNA, the CDR3 is TGTGCCAGCAGTGACGCTCTGAGGGGCAATCAGCCCCAGCATTTT. It translates to CASSDALRGNQPQHF.

Remarks on this clone: The same CDR3 is also encoded by other DNA sequences in this sample. The gene calls are TRBV5-1 and TRBJ2-1, with 11 bases matching TRBD2. After removal of 3 bases from V and 4 bases from J, the junction contained 3 bases not matched to a gene. CDR3 length equals 15 residues. Germline CDR1 is SGHRS and CDR2 is YFSETQ. The CDR3 spells CASSSGTSGYNEQFF. DNA of the CDR3: TGCGCCAGCAGCTCAGGGACTAGCGGATACAATGAGCAGTTCTTC.